Sequencing of this T cell receptor beta chain was carried out in a study of T-cell memory formation after mild COVID-19. The study's findings and limits: Memory from before infection featured some responding clones, which suggests cross-reactive memory joined.

This clonotype was seen at least ten times. Its target is unknown. TCRdb reprocessed the 5' RACE reads with MiXCR, giving one entry per CDR3 protein. The sample has 200,000 to 250,000 distinct CDR3 sequences, around 17% seen once. The ends were cut back, 4 bases at V and 1 base at J, with 13 bases in the middle. CDR1 and CDR2 from the germline V gene are SGHRS and YFSETQ. CDR3 length: 15 residues. The sequence was obtained from a man between 18 and 29 years old who had mild COVID-19 (a few samples of this study predate the infection). Cell type and time point are not known. The chain carries TRBV5-1 and TRBJ2-3; D unresolved. Material: PBMCs or a T cell subset sorted from them (not recorded which). CDR3 amino acids: CASSVDPAGTDTQYF. In DNA, the CDR3 is TGCGCCAGCAGCGTAGACCCAGCCGGCACAGATACGCAGTATTTT.